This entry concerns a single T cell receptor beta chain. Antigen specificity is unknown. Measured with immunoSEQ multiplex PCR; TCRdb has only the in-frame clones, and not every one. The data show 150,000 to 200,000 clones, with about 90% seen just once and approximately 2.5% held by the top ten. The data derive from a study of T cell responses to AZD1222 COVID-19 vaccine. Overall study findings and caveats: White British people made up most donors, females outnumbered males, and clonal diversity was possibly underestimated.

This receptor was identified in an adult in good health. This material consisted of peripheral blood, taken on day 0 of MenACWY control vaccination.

Here the CDR3 DNA reads TGTGCCATCAGTTTGGACAGATCCTACGAGCAGTACTTC. As protein: CAISLDRSYEQYF. The chain recombines TRBV10-3 with TRBJ2-7; perhaps TRBD1 as D (6 bases). This CDR3 region has 13 residues. Trimming removed 5 bases from V and 1 base from J, with 9 bases in between. Germline V gene data show CDR1 as ENHRY and CDR2 as SYGVKD.